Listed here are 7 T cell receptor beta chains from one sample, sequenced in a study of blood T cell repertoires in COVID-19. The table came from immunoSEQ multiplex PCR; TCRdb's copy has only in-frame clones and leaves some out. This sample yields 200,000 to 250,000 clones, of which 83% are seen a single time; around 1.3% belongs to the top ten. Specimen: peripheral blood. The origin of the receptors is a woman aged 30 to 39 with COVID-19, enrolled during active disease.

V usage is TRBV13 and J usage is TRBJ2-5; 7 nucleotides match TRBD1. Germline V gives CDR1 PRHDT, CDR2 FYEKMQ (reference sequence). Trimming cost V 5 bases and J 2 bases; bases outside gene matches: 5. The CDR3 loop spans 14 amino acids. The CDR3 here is CASSQRTGQETQYF. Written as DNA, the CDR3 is TGTGCCAGCAGCCAACGGACAGGTCAAGAGACCCAGTACTTC.

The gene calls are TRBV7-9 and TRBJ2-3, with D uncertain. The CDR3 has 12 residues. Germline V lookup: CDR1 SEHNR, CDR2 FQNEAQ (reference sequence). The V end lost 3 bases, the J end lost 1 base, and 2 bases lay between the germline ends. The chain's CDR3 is CASSFGTDTQYF. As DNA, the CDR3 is TGTGCCAGCAGCTTCGGCACAGATACGCAGTATTTT.

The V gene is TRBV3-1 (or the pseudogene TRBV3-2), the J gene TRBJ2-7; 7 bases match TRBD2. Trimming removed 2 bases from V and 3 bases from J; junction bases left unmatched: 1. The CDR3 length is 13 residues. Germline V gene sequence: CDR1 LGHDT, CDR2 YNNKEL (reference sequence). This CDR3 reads CASSQSSGYEQYF. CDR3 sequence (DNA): TGTGCCAGCAGCCAATCTAGCGGCTACGAGCAGTACTTC.

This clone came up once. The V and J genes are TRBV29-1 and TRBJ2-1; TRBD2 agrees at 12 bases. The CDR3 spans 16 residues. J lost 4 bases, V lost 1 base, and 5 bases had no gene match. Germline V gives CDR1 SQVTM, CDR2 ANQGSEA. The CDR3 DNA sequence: TGCAGCGTTGAAGGGGCTAGCGGGAGGGTGTACAATGAGCAGTTCTTC. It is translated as CSVEGASGRVYNEQFF.

The CDR3 loop is CASSHPGRGSGKLFF. The CDR3 bases are TGTGCCAGCAGCCACCCGGGAAGGGGGTCGGGAAAACTGTTTTTT. The chain couples TRBV3-1 (or the pseudogene TRBV3-2) to TRBJ1-4; D perhaps matches TRBD1 (6 bases). Trimming left V 3 bases short and J 10 bases short, with 18 bases between. The germline CDR1 and CDR2 sequences are LGHDT and YNNKEL (reference sequence). The CDR3 has 15 residues.

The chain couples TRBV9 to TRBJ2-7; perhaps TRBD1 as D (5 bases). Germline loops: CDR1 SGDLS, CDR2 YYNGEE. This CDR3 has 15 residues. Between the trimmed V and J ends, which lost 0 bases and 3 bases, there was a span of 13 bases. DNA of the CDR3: TGTGCCAGCAGCGTAGGCAGGGCCAGGGTCTACGAGCAGTACTTC. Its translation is CASSVGRARVYEQYF. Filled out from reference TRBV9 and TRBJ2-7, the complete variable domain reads DSGVTQTPKHLITATGQRVTLRCSPRSGDLSVYWYQQSLDQGLQFLIQYYNGEERAKGNILERFSAQQFPDLHSELNLSSLELGDSALYFCASSVGRARVYEQYFGPGTRLTVT.

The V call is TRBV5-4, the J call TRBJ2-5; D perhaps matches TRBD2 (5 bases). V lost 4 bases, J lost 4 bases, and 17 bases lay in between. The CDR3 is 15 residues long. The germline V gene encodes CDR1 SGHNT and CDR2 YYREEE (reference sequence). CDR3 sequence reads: CASSPDLVLGETQYF. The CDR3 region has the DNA TGTGCCAGCAGCCCCGATCTAGTACTAGGAGAGACCCAGTACTTC. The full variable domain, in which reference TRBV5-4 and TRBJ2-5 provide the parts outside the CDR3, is ETGVTQSPTHLIKTRGQQVTLRCSSQSGHNTVSWYQQALGQGPQFIFQYYREEENGRGNFPPRFSGLQFPNYSSELNVNALELDDSALYLCASSPDLVLGETQYFGPGTRLLVL.